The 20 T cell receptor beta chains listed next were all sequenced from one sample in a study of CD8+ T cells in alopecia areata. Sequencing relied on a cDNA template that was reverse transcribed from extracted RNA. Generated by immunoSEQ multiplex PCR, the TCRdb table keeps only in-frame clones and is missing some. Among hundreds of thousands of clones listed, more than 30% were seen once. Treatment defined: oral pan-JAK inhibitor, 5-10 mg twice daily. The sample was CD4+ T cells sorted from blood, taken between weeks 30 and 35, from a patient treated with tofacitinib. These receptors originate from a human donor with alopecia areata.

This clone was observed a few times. Written as DNA, the CDR3 is TGTGCCAGCAGTGCCAGGGGTCCCGGAGATACGCAGTATTTT. Protein product: CASSARGPGDTQYF. The rearrangement uses TRBV6-6 and TRBJ2-3, with D perhaps TRBD1 (6 bases). The V and J ends lost 5 bases and 5 bases respectively, with 14 bases between them. Germline CDR1 and CDR2: MNHNY and SVGAGI (reference sequence). This CDR3 comprises 14 residues.

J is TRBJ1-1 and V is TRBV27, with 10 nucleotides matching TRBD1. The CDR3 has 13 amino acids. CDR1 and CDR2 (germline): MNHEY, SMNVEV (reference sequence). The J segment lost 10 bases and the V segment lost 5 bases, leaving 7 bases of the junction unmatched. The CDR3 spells CASSLGQGFVAFF. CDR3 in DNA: TGTGCCAGCAGTCTGGGACAGGGGTTCGTAGCTTTCTTT.

The CDR3 is CASSKSGRGNEQFF. The CDR3 DNA sequence: TGTGCCAGCAGTAAGAGCGGGAGGGGAAATGAGCAGTTCTTC. This sequence joins TRBV27 and TRBJ2-1, with 10 bases that match TRBD2. The CDR3 covers 14 residues. Looked up from germline, CDR1 is MNHEY and CDR2 is SMNVEV (reference sequence). With 5 bases clipped from V and 7 bases from J, the junction kept 5 bases outside the gene matches.

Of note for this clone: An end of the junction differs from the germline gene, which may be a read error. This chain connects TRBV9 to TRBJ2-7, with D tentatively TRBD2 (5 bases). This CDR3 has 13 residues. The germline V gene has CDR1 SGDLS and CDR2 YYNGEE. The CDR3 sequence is CASSATREAPAFF. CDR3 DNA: TGTGCCAGCAGCGCGACTCGGGAAGCCCCGGCCTTCTTC.

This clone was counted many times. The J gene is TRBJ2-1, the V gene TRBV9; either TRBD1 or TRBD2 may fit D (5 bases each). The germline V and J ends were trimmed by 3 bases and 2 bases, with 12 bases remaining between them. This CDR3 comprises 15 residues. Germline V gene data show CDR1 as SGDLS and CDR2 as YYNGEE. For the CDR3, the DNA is TGTGCCAGCAGCGCCTTCGGGACGGCCTACAATGAGCAGTTCTTC. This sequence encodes CASSAFGTAYNEQFF. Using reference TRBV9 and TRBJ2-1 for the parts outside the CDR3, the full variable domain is DSGVTQTPKHLITATGQRVTLRCSPRSGDLSVYWYQQSLDQGLQFLIQYYNGEERAKGNILERFSAQQFPDLHSELNLSSLELGDSALYFCASSAFGTAYNEQFFGPGTRLTVL.

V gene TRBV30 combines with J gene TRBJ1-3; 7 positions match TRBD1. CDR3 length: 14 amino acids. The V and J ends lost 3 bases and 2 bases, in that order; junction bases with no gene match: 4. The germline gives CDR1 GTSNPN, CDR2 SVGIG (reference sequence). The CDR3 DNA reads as TGTGCCTGGAGGCCCGGGACAGCTGGAAACACCATATATTTT. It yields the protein CAWRPGTAGNTIYF. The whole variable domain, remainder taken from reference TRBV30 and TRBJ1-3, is SQTIHQWPATLVQPVGSPLSLECTVEGTSNPNLYWYRQAAGRGLQLLFYSVGIGQISSEVPQNLSASRPQDRQFILSSKKLLLSDSGFYLCAWRPGTAGNTIYFGEGSWLTVV.

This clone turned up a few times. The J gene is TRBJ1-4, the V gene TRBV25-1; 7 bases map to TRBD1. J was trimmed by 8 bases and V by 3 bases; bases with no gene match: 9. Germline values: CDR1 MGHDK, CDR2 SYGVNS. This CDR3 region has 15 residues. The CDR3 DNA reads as TGTGCCAGCAGTGATCTGACAGGGACTTTCGAAAAACTGTTTTTT. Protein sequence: CASSDLTGTFEKLFF.

The CDR3 DNA is TGCGCCAGCAGCTTAATCGGAGAGGCTTTCTTT. As protein: CASSLIGEAFF. This sequence joins TRBV5-1 and TRBJ1-1; no clear D. V was clipped by 2 bases and J by 11 bases, with 10 bases between them. Germline assignment: CDR1 SGHRS and CDR2 YFSETQ. The CDR3 contains 11 residues.

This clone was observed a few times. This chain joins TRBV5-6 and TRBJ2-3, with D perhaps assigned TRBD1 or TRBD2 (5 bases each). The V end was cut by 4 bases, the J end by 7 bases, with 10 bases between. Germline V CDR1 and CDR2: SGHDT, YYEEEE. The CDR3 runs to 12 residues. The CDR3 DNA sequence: TGTGCCAGCAGCCGCCAGGGACATACGCAGTATTTT. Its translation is CASSRQGHTQYF.

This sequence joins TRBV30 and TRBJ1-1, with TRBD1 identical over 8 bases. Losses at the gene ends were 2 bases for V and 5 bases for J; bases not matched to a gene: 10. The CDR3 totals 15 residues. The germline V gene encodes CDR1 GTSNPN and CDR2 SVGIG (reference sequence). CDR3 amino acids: CAWSMGQAKGTEAFF. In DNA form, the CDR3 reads TGTGCCTGGAGTATGGGACAGGCCAAGGGAACTGAAGCTTTCTTT.

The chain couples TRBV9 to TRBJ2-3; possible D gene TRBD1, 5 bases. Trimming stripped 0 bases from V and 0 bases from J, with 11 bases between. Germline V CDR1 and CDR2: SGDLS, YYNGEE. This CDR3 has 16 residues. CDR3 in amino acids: CASSVGAGPSTDTQYF. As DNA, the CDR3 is TGTGCCAGCAGCGTAGGAGCAGGGCCCAGCACAGATACGCAGTATTTT. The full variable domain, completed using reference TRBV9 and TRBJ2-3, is DSGVTQTPKHLITATGQRVTLRCSPRSGDLSVYWYQQSLDQGLQFLIQYYNGEERAKGNILERFSAQQFPDLHSELNLSSLELGDSALYFCASSVGAGPSTDTQYFGPGTRLTVL.

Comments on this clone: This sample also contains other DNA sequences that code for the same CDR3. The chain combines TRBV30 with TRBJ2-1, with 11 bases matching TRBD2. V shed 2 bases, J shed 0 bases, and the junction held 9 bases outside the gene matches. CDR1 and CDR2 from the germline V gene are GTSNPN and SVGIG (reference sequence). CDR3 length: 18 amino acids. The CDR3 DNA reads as TGTGCCTGGAGTTGGCTAGCGGGGGGCCAGAGCTCCTACAATGAGCAGTTCTTC. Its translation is CAWSWLAGGQSSYNEQFF.

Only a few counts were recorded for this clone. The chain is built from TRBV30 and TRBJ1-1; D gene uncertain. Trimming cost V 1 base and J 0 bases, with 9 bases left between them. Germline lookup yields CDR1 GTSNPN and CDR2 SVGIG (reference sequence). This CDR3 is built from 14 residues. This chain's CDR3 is CAWSEAAVNTEAFF. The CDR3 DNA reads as TGTGCCTGGAGTGAGGCCGCTGTGAACACTGAAGCTTTCTTT.

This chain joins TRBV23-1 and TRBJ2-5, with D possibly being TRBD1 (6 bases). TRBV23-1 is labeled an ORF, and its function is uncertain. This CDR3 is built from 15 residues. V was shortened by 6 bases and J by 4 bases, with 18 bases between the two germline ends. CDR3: CASSRKPQQGETQYF. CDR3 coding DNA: TGCGCCAGCAGCCGAAAACCCCAACAGGGAGAGACCCAGTACTTC.

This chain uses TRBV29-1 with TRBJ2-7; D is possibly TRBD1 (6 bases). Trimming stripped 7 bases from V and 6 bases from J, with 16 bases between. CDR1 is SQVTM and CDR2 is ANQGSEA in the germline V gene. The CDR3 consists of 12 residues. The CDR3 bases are TGCAGCGCATACAGGGAATGGGGCGAGCAGTACTTC. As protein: CSAYREWGEQYF.

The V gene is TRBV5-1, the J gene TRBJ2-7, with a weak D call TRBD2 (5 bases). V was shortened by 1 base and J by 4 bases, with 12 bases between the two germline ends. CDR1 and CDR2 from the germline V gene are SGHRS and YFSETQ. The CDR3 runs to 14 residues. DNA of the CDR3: TGCGCCAGCAGCTTGCTTTTTGGCGGGTACGAGCAGTACTTC. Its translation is CASSLLFGGYEQYF. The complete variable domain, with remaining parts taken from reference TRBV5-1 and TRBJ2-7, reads KAGVTQTPRYLIKTRGQQVTLSCSPISGHRSVSWYQQTPGQGLQFLFEYFSETQRNKGNFPGRFSGRQFSNSRSEMNVSTLELGDSALYLCASSLLFGGYEQYFGPGTRLTVT.

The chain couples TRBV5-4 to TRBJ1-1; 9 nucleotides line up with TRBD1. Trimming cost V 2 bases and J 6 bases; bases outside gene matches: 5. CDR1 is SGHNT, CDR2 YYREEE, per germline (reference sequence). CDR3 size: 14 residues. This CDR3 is CASSFRDRVAEAFF. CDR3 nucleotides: TGTGCCAGCAGCTTCCGGGACAGGGTCGCTGAAGCTTTCTTT.

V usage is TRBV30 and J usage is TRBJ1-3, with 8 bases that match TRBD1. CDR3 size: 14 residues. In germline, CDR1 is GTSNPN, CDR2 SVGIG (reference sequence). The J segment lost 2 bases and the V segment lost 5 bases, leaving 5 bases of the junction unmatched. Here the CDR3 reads CAWSEQGAGNTIYF. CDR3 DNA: TGTGCCTGGTCAGAACAGGGGGCTGGAAACACCATATATTTT.

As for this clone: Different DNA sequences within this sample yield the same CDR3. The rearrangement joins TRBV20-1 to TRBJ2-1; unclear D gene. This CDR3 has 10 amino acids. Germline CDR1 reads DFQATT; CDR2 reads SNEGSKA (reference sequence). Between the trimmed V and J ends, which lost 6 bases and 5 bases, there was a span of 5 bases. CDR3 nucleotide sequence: TGCAGTGCCCGTGACAATGAGCAGTTCTTC. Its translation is CSARDNEQFF.

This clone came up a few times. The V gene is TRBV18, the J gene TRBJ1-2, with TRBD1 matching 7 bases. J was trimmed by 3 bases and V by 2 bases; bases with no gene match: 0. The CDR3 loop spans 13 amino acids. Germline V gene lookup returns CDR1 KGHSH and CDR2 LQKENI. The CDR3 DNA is TGTGCCAGCTCACCAGGGACAGACTATGGCTACACCTTC. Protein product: CASSPGTDYGYTF. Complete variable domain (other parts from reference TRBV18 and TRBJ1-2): NAGVMQNPRHLVRRRGQEARLRCSPMKGHSHVYWYRQLPEEGLKFMVYLQKENIIDESGMPKERFSAEFPKEGPSILRIQQVVRGDSAAYFCASSPGTDYGYTFGSGTRLTVV.